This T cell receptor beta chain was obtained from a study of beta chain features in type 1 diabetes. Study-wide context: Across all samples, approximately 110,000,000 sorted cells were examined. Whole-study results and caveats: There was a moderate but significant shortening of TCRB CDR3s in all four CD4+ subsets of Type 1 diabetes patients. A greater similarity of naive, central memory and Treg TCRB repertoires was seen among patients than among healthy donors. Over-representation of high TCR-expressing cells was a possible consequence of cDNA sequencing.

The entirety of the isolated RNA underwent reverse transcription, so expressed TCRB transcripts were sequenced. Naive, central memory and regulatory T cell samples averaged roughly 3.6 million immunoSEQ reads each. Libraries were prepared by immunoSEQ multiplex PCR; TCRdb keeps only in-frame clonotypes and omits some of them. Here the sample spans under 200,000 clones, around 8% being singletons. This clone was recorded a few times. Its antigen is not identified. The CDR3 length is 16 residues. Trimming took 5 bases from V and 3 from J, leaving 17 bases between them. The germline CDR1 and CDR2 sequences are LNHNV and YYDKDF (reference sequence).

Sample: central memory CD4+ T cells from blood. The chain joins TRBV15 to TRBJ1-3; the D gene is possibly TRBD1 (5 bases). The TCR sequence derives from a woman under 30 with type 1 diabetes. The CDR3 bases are TGTGCCACCAGCGGGGCCGATCAGGGTTTTGGAAACACCATATATTTT. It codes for CATSGADQGFGNTIYF.